This TCR beta chain is drawn from a study of persistence of HIV-infected CD4 T cells. At the level of the study: CD4+ T cells responding to CMV or HIV-1 Gag were isolated. Donors had been on suppressive ART for a median of 8 years. Blood samples, up to roughly 200 mL, came from multiple time points, except two leukapheresis donors sampled once.

An overlapping HIV-1 Gag peptide pool stimulated these cells at roughly 1 ug/peptide/mL. CD40L/CD69 double-negative CD45RO-high memory CD4+ T cells were collected. The libraries were made with immunoSEQ version 4 in survey mode. The data were produced by immunoSEQ multiplex PCR, yet TCRdb's version contains in-frame clones alone and is incomplete. The table lists about 41,000 clones, around 78% of them singletons. As regards this clone: Its antigen is unknown.

Trimming at V came to 8 bases and at J to 3 bases, leaving 3 bases not matched to a gene. Germline-derived CDR1 and CDR2 are SEHNR and FQNEAQ (reference sequence). The CDR3 loop spans 13 amino acids. Study results and limitations: The rare CMV-responding cells with HIV-1 proviruses were not separately TCR-sequenced.

The receptor was derived from an adult man with HIV who was CMV-seropositive. The chain combines TRBV7-9 with TRBJ2-2; TRBD1 aligns across 7 bases. Sequenced material: CD4+ T cells sorted from PBMCs after 18-hour stimulation, taken from a patient who received antiretroviral therapy. The CDR3 DNA sequence: TGTGCCAGCCGACAGGGTTACACCGGGGAGCTGTTTTTT. Protein product: CASRQGYTGELFF.